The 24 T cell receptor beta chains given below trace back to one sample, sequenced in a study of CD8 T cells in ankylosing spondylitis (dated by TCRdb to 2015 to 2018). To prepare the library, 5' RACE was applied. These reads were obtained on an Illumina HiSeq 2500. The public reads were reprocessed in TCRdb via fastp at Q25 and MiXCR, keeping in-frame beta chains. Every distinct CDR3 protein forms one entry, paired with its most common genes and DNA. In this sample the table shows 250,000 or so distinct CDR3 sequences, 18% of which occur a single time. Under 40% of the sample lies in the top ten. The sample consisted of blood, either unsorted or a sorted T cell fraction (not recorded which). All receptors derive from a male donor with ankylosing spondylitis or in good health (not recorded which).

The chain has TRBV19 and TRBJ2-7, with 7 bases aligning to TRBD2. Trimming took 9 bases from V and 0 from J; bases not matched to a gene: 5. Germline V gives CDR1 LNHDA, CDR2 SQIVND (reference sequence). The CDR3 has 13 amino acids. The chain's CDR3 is CASHPSGSYEQYF. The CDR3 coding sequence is TGTGCCAGCCACCCTAGCGGCTCCTACGAGCAGTACTTC.

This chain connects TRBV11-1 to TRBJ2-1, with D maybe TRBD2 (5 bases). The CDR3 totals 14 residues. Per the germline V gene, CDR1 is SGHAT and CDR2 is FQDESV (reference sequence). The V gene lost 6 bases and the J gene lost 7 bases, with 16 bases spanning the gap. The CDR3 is CASSMAGVGNEQFF. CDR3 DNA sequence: TGTGCCAGCAGTATGGCCGGGGTAGGGAATGAGCAGTTCTTC. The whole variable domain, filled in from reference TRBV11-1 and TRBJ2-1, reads EAEVAQSPRYKITEKSQAVAFWCDPISGHATLYWYRQILGQGPELLVQFQDESVVDDSQLPKDRFSAERLKGVDSTLKIQPAELGDSAMYLCASSMAGVGNEQFFGPGTRLTVL.

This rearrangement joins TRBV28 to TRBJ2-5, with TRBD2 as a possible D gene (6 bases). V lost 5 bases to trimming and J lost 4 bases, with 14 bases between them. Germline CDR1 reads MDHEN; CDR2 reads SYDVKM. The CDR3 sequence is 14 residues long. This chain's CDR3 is CASSPPLARETQYF. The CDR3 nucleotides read TGTGCCAGCAGTCCCCCGCTAGCGAGAGAGACCCAGTACTTC.

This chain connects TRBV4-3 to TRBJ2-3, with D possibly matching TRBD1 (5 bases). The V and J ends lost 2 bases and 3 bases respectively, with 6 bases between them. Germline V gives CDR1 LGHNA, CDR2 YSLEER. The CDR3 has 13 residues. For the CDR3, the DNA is TGCGCCAGCAGCCAACAGGGTACAGATACGCAGTATTTT. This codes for CASSQQGTDTQYF.

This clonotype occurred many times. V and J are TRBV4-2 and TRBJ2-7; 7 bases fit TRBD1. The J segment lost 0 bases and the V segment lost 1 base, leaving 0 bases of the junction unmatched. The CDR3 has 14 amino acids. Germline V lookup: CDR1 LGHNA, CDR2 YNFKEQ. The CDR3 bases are TGTGCCAGCAGCCAAGGGGACAGCTCCTACGAGCAGTACTTC. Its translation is CASSQGDSSYEQYF.

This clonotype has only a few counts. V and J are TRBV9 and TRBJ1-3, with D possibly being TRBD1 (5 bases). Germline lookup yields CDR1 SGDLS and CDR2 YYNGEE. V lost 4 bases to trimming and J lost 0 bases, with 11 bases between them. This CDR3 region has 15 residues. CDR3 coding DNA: TGTGCCAGCAGCTCGCCGGACATCTCTGGAAACACCATATATTTT. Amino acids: CASSSPDISGNTIYF.

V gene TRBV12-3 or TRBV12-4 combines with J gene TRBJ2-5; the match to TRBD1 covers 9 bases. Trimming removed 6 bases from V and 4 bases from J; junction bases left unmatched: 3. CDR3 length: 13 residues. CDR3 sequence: CASSWTGAETQYF. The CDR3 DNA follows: TGTGCCAGCAGCTGGACAGGGGCAGAGACCCAGTACTTC.

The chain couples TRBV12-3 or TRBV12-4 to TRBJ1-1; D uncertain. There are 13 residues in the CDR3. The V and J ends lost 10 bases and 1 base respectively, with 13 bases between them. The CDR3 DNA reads TGTGCCACAATCGCCCCAGGGAACACTGAAGCTTTCTTT. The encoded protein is CATIAPGNTEAFF.

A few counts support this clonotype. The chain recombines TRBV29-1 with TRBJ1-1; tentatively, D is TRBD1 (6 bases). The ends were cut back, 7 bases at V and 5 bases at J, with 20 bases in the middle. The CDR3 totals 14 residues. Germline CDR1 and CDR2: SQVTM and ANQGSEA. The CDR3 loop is CSALQGLSETEAFF. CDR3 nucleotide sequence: TGCAGCGCCCTACAGGGTTTAAGCGAAACTGAAGCTTTCTTT.

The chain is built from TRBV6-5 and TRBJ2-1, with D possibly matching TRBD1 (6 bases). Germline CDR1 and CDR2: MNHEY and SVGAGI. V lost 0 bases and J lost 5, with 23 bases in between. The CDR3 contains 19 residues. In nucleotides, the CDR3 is TGTGCCAGCAGTTACTCGAGGGAGTACCGGGACAAAGCAGACAATGAGCAGTTCTTC. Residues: CASSYSREYRDKADNEQFF.

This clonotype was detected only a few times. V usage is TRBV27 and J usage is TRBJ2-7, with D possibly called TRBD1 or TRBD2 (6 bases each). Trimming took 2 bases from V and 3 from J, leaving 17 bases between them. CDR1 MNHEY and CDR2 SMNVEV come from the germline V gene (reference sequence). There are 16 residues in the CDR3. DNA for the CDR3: TGTGCCAGCAGTTTAGTGGCGCTGGAGGGGGGCTACGAGCAGTACTTC. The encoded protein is CASSLVALEGGYEQYF.

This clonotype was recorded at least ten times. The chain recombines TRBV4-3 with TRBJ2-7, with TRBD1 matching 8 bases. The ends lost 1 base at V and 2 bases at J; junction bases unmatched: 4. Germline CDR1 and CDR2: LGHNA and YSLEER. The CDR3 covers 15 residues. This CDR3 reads CASSQGTGGAYEQYF. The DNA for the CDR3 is TGCGCCAGCAGCCAAGGCACAGGGGGAGCCTACGAGCAGTACTTC.

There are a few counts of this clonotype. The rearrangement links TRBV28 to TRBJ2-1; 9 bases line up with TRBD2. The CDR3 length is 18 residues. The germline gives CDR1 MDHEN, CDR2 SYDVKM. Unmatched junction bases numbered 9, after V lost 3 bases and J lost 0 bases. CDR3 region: CASSFNAASGTSYNEQFF. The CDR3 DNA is TGTGCCAGCAGTTTCAATGCGGCTAGCGGGACCTCCTACAATGAGCAGTTCTTC.

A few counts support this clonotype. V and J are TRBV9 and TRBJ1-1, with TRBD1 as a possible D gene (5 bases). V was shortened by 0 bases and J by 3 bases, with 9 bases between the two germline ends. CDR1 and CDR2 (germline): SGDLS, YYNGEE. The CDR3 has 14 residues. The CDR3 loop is CASSVEVGDTEAFF. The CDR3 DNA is TGTGCCAGCAGCGTAGAGGTGGGGGACACTGAAGCTTTCTTT.

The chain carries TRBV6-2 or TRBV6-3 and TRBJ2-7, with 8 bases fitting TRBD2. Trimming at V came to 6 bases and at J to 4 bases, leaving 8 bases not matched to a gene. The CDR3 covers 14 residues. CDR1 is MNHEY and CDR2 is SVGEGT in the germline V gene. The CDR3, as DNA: TGTGCCAGCAGACCGGGACTAGGGGGATACGAGCAGTACTTC. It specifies CASRPGLGGYEQYF.

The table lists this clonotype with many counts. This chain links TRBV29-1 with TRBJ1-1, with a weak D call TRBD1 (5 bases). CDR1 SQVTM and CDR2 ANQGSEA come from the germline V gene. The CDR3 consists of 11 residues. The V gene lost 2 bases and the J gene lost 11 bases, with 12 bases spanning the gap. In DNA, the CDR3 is TGCAGCGTTGAAATTGAAGGGACGGCTTTCTTT. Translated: CSVEIEGTAFF.

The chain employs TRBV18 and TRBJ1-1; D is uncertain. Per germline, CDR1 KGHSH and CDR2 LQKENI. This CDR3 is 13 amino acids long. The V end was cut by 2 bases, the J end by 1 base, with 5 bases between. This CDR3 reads CASSPGWNTEAFF. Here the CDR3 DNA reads TGTGCCAGCTCACCAGGGTGGAACACTGAAGCTTTCTTT.

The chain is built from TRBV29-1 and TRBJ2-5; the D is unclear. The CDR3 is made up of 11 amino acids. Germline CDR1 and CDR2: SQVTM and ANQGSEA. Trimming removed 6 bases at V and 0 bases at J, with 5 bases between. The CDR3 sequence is CSVEYQETQYF. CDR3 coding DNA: TGCAGCGTAGAGTACCAAGAGACCCAGTACTTC.

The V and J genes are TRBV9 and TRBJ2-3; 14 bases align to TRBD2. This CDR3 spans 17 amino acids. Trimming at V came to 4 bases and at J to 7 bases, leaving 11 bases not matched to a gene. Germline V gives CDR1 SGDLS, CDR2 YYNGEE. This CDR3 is CASSPTGTSGRENTQYF. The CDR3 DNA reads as TGTGCCAGCAGCCCTACCGGGACTAGCGGGAGAGAGAATACGCAGTATTTT.

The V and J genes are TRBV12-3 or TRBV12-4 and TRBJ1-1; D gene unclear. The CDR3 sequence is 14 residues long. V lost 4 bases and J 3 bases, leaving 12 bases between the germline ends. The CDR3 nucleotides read TGTGCCAGCAGTTCATCCTGGCGCGACACTGAAGCTTTCTTT. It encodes CASSSSWRDTEAFF.

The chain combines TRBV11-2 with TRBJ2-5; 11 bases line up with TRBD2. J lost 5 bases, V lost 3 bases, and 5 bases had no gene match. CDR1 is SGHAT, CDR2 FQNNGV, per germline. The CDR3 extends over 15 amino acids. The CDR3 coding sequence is TGTGCCAGCAGCTTCGTTCTAGCGGGAGGCGAGACCCAGTACTTC. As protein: CASSFVLAGGETQYF.

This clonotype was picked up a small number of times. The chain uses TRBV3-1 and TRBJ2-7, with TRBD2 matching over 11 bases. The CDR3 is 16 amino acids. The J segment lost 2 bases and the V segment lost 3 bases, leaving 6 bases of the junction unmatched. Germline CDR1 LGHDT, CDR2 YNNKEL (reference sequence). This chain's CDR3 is CASSQAGLADTYEQYF. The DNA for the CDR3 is TGTGCCAGCAGCCAGGCGGGACTAGCGGATACCTACGAGCAGTACTTC.

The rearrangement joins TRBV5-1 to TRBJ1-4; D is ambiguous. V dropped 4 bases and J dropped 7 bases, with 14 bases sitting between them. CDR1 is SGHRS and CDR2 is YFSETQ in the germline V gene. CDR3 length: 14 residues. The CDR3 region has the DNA TGCGCCAGCAGCCCATGGACCCCGGGTGAAAAACTGTTTTTT. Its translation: CASSPWTPGEKLFF.

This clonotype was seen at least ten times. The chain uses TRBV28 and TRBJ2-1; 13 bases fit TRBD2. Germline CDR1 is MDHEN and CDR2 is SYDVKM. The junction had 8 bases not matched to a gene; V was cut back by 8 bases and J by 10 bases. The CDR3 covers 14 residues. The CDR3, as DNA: TGTGCCAGCTGCGGACTAGCGGGAGTGCGAGAGCAGTTCTTC. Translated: CASCGLAGVREQFF.